Following are 25 T cell receptor beta chains from one sample sequenced in a study of beta chain features in type 1 diabetes. The study reverse transcribed the entire isolated RNA, so it sequenced expressed TCRB transcripts. Libraries were prepared by immunoSEQ multiplex PCR; TCRdb keeps only in-frame clonotypes and omits some of them. Here the sample spans roughly 300,000 clones, approximately 14% being singletons. The source material was central memory CD4+ T cells from blood. These receptors were taken from a man younger than 40 in good health.

The chain employs TRBV18 and TRBJ1-5, with D uncertain. Trimming shortened V by 2 bases and J by 10 bases, and 15 bases separated the two germline ends. CDR1 and CDR2 from the germline V gene are KGHSH and LQKENI. CDR3 length: 14 residues. The CDR3 spells CASSPGQGLDPQHF. In DNA, the CDR3 is TGTGCCAGCTCACCAGGCCAAGGCCTAGATCCCCAGCATTTT.

Concerning this clone itself: One end of the junction varies from germline; a read error may be responsible. Other DNA sequences from this sample encode an identical CDR3 as well. The V call is TRBV12-5, the J call TRBJ2-1, with D perhaps matching TRBD2 (5 bases). From germline, CDR1 is LGHNT and CDR2 FRNRAP. The CDR3 length is 16 residues. The chain's CDR3 is CASGLVISGSYNEQFF. As DNA, the CDR3 is TGCGCTAGTGGTTTGGTAATAAGCGGATCTTACAATGAGCAGTTCTTC.

The rearrangement links TRBV11-3 to TRBJ2-3; D ambiguous. The CDR3 is made up of 14 amino acids. V was shortened by 5 bases and J by 0 bases, with 9 bases between the two germline ends. CDR1 SGHNT and CDR2 YENEEA come from the germline V gene. CDR3 DNA sequence: TGTGCCAGCAGCCCCGGAGCTAGCACAGATACGCAGTATTTT. It yields the protein CASSPGASTDTQYF.

This clone occurred many times. The gene calls are TRBV14 and TRBJ2-2; 13 bases match TRBD2. The germline CDR1 and CDR2 sequences are SGHDN and FVKESK. J lost 7 bases, V lost 6 bases, and 8 bases had no gene match. CDR3 length equals 16 residues. CDR3 region: CASRLGTSGINGELFF. CDR3 nucleotides: TGTGCCAGCAGACTCGGGACTAGCGGGATCAACGGGGAGCTGTTTTTT.

This clone was seen only a few times. The J gene is TRBJ2-1, the V gene TRBV18; D might be TRBD2 (9 bases). CDR1 KGHSH and CDR2 LQKENI come from the germline V gene. V lost 6 bases and J lost 7, with 28 bases in between. The CDR3 totals 18 residues. The CDR3 sequence: CASSPGTGIPLAGNEQFF. CDR3 sequence (DNA): TGTGCCAGCTCCCCCGGGACAGGTATTCCCCTAGCGGGGAATGAGCAGTTCTTC.

This clone has at least ten counts. The chain uses TRBV7-2 and TRBJ2-1, with TRBD1 matching 9 bases. CDR1 SGHTA and CDR2 FQGNSA come from the germline V gene. V trimming: 3 bases; J trimming: 4 bases; junction bases outside the gene matches: 7. CDR3 size: 16 residues. The CDR3 loop is CASSLDRGGPYNEQFF. CDR3 nucleotide sequence: TGTGCCAGCAGCTTGGACAGGGGTGGGCCGTACAATGAGCAGTTCTTC.

The rearrangement joins TRBV11-3 to TRBJ2-2, with D possibly matching TRBD1 (6 bases). CDR3 length: 16 residues. Germline values: CDR1 SGHNT, CDR2 YENEEA. V lost 6 bases, J lost 3 bases, and 17 bases lay in between. The CDR3 coding sequence is TGTGCCAGCAGGTTCCGAACAGGGTTGGACACCGGGGAGCTGTTTTTT. Amino acids: CASRFRTGLDTGELFF.

The chain links TRBV27 to TRBJ1-5, with 8 bases identical to TRBD1. The CDR3 loop spans 15 amino acids. Trimming at V came to 4 bases and at J to 5 bases, leaving 7 bases not matched to a gene. Germline CDR1 is MNHEY and CDR2 is SMNVEV (reference sequence). The CDR3 here is CASSYGQGKDQPQHF. In nucleotides, the CDR3 is TGTGCCAGCAGTTATGGACAGGGCAAGGATCAGCCCCAGCATTTT.

The V and J genes are TRBV12-5 and TRBJ2-2; D may be TRBD2 (7 bases). CDR3 length equals 15 residues. V lost 2 bases and J lost 6, with 13 bases in between. Germline V gives CDR1 LGHNT, CDR2 FRNRAP. Written as DNA, the CDR3 is TGTGCTAGTGGTTTGACCCAAGGGGGGGCCGGGGAGCTGTTTTTT. This sequence encodes CASGLTQGGAGELFF.

The chain has TRBV5-4 and TRBJ2-1, with 8 bases identical to TRBD1. Germline-derived CDR1 and CDR2 are SGHNT and YYREEE (reference sequence). V lost 4 bases to trimming and J lost 7 bases; unmatched junction nucleotides: 10. The CDR3 is 15 amino acids. DNA of the CDR3: TGTGCCAGCAGCCCCAGGACAGGGTTGGGGAATGAGCAGTTCTTC. Protein product: CASSPRTGLGNEQFF.

Only a few counts were recorded for this clone. The gene calls are TRBV6-5 and TRBJ1-5; tentative D call: TRBD1 (5 bases). The V gene lost 5 bases and the J gene lost 6 bases, with 8 bases spanning the gap. The CDR3 is made up of 12 amino acids. From germline, CDR1 is MNHEY and CDR2 SVGAGI. CDR3 coding DNA: TGTGCCAGCAGTGCGGGGGTTCAGCCCCAGCATTTT. It codes for CASSAGVQPQHF.

This clone was found a few times. The chain joins TRBV5-4 to TRBJ2-5; D perhaps matches TRBD1 (6 bases). The V end was cut by 0 bases, the J end by 4 bases, with 7 bases between. This CDR3 comprises 13 residues. Germline V gene data show CDR1 as SGHNT and CDR2 as YYREEE (reference sequence). The CDR3 sequence: CASSLDRAETQYF. In DNA, the CDR3 is TGTGCCAGCAGCTTGGACAGGGCAGAGACCCAGTACTTC.

In this sample, this clone turned up many times. CDR3 protein: CAISGERGPSYEQYF. CDR3 DNA: TGTGCCATCAGTGGGGAGCGGGGACCCTCCTACGAGCAGTACTTC. The V call is TRBV10-3, the J call TRBJ2-7; 7 bases agree with TRBD2. The CDR3 has 15 residues. Germline CDR1 and CDR2: ENHRY and SYGVKD. Losses at the gene ends were 4 bases for V and 0 bases for J; bases not matched to a gene: 6.

There are a few counts of this clone. For the CDR3, the DNA is TGTGCCAGCAGTGACTCTGCGGGGGGTTCGTCCGGGGAGCTGTTTTTT. Encoded protein: CASSDSAGGSSGELFF. V usage is TRBV2 and J usage is TRBJ2-2, with TRBD2 matching over 8 bases. CDR3 length: 16 amino acids. The V gene's germline CDR1 is SNHLY and CDR2 FYNNEI. With 3 bases clipped from V and 6 bases from J, the junction kept 9 bases outside the gene matches. Full variable domain (rest looked up from reference TRBV2 and TRBJ2-2): EPEVTQTPSHQVTQMGQEVILRCVPISNHLYFYWYRQILGQKVEFLVSFYNNEISEKSEIFDDQFSVERPDGSNFTLKIRSTKLEDSAMYFCASSDSAGGSSGELFFGEGSRLTVL.

This clone occurred many times. The V call is TRBV11-2, the J call TRBJ1-4, with TRBD1 matching over 9 bases. The CDR3 covers 15 residues. With 5 bases clipped from V and 6 bases from J, the junction kept 7 bases outside the gene matches. CDR1 and CDR2 (germline): SGHAT, FQNNGV. The CDR3 protein is CASSRRTGVDEKLFF. CDR3 bases: TGTGCCAGCAGCCGCAGGACAGGGGTGGATGAAAAACTGTTTTTT.

This clone was recorded a few times. The chain joins TRBV9 to TRBJ2-3, with D unresolved. The germline V gene has CDR1 SGDLS and CDR2 YYNGEE. The germline V and J ends were trimmed by 4 bases and 5 bases, with 8 bases remaining between them. The CDR3 is made up of 12 amino acids. CDR3 loop: CASSQSQDTQYF. The CDR3, as DNA: TGTGCCAGCAGCCAAAGTCAAGATACGCAGTATTTT.

On this clone itself: Because it lacks the conserved phenylalanine or tryptophan at the end, this CDR3 is likely a read error. It is unclear where the CDR3 begins or ends on the DNA, so no DNA is shown, and the CDR3 is as TCRdb lists it. This chain joins TRBV6-1 and TRBJ2-7; TRBD1, as called in the table, went unchecked against the DNA. Per germline, CDR1 MNHNS and CDR2 SASEGT. Inclusive of both ends, the CDR3 amounts to 8 amino acids. The CDR3 protein is CASSDRGP.

The genes are TRBV7-2 and TRBJ2-3; possible D gene TRBD2, 7 bases. Trimming took 2 bases from V and 4 from J, leaving 13 bases between them. This CDR3 contains 15 residues. The germline V gene has CDR1 SGHTA and CDR2 FQGNSA. The CDR3 nucleotides read TGTGCCAGCAGCTTATGGGGGGGCGCCTCAGATACGCAGTATTTT. It yields the protein CASSLWGGASDTQYF.

This chain joins TRBV15 and TRBJ1-4; the D gene is possibly TRBD1 (5 bases). V lost 1 base to trimming and J lost 8 bases, with 11 bases between them. This CDR3 comprises 14 residues. Germline V gene sequence: CDR1 LNHNV, CDR2 YYDKDF (reference sequence). The CDR3 is CATSRVGASEKLFF. In DNA form, the CDR3 reads TGTGCCACCAGCAGAGTTGGGGCCTCAGAAAAACTGTTTTTT.

V usage is TRBV25-1 and J usage is TRBJ1-2; D gene ambiguous. V lost 5 bases and J lost 4, with 8 bases in between. Germline-derived CDR1 and CDR2 are MGHDK and SYGVNS. The CDR3 covers 12 residues. DNA for the CDR3: TGTGCCAGCAGTAGGTGGGCCTATGGCTACACCTTC. Amino acids: CASSRWAYGYTF.

The chain is built from TRBV11-3 and TRBJ2-3; either TRBD1 or TRBD2 may supply D (5 bases each). The CDR3 is 14 residues long. Trimming cost V 4 bases and J 7 bases, with 15 bases left between them. Germline lookup yields CDR1 SGHNT and CDR2 YENEEA. The CDR3 DNA sequence: TGTGCCAGCAGCTCGAAGACGGGGCTAAATACGCAGTATTTT. The encoded protein is CASSSKTGLNTQYF. The whole variable domain, remainder taken from reference TRBV11-3 and TRBJ2-3, is EAGVVQSPRYKIIEKKQPVAFWCNPISGHNTLYWYLQNLGQGPELLIRYENEEAVDDSQLPKDRFSAERLKGVDSTLKIQPAELGDSAVYLCASSSKTGLNTQYFGPGTRLTVL.

The V call is TRBV9, the J call TRBJ2-3; 9 bases line up with TRBD2. This CDR3 is built from 17 residues. Trimming at V came to 0 bases and at J to 0 bases, leaving 5 bases not matched to a gene. CDR1 and CDR2 from the germline V gene are SGDLS and YYNGEE. CDR3 in amino acids: CASSVDPSGESTDTQYF. The CDR3 DNA reads as TGTGCCAGCAGCGTAGACCCTAGCGGGGAAAGCACAGATACGCAGTATTTT.

The gene calls are TRBV5-4 and TRBJ1-1; TRBD1 matches 7 bases. The CDR3 is made up of 13 amino acids. Germline V gives CDR1 SGHNT, CDR2 YYREEE (reference sequence). V gave up 5 bases and J gave up 6 bases; unmatched junction bases: 7. CDR3 protein: CASRPGQVAEAFF. The CDR3 bases are TGTGCCAGCAGACCCGGACAGGTAGCTGAAGCTTTCTTT.

On this clone itself: Sequence at one end of the junction differs from germline and may be a read error. The chain has TRBV10-3 and TRBJ2-7; 7 nucleotides match TRBD2. Germline lookup yields CDR1 ENHRY and CDR2 SYGVKD. The CDR3 contains 14 residues. The CDR3 DNA sequence: TGTGCCAGCAGTCTGAACGGGGGGAGTGGAGAGCAGTACTTC. Protein product: CASSLNGGSGEQYF.

V is TRBV27 and J is TRBJ1-1; 7 bases map to TRBD1. Germline V gene lookup returns CDR1 MNHEY and CDR2 SMNVEV (reference sequence). This CDR3 has 13 amino acids. V trimming: 5 bases; J trimming: 10 bases; junction bases outside the gene matches: 10. CDR3 sequence (DNA): TGTGCCAGCAGTATGCGGACAGGAGGTCGAGCTTTCTTT. It translates to CASSMRTGGRAFF.